This T cell receptor (beta chain) was captured by sequencing in a study of TIL therapy for anti-PD-1-resistant metastatic lung cancer. About the study: Tumors carried a median about 1.6 non-synonymous mutations per megabase.

Sequencing used immunoSEQ v3. The data were produced by immunoSEQ multiplex PCR, yet TCRdb's version contains in-frame clones alone and is incomplete. The data contain roughly 58,000 clones, 75% to 90% of them singletons. Stated time point: pre-treatment sample, taken before nivolumab and TIL therapy. With 1 base removed from V and 7 bases from J, the gap between germline ends came to 17 bases. The length of the CDR3 is 16 residues. CDR1 is MGHRA and CDR2 is YSYEKL in the germline V gene. This specimen was blood, taken at baseline. V and J are TRBV4-1 and TRBJ1-5, with D possibly being TRBD1 (6 bases). The receptor's source is a person aged 25-85 years with non-small cell lung cancer. CDR3 in amino acids: CASSQGGAVKGQPQHF. In nucleotides, the CDR3 is TGCGCCAGCAGCCAAGGGGGGGCAGTCAAGGGCCAGCCCCAGCATTTT.